The 13 T cell receptor beta chains below come from one sample, sequenced in a study of regulatory T cells in long-lasting Graves disease. Relying on iRepertoire HTBI primers and Arm-PCR of CDR3 regions, the team built TCR beta libraries. TCRdb reprocessed the multiplex PCR reads with MiXCR, giving one entry per CDR3 protein. The sample gives fewer than 550,000 distinct CDR3 sequences, more than 15% of which show up once; approximately 25% is in the top ten. Described time point: newly diagnosed GD, antithyroid drugs for less than 3 months. After RNA was extracted from PBMCs, the TCR library was made from it. The same sample was also studied in work on T cells in Graves' hyperthyroidism and ophthalmopathy.

The sample consisted of peripheral blood mononuclear cells (PBMCs), taken at new diagnosis, from a patient treated with antithyroid drugs. These receptors came from a woman between 40 and 65 years old with Graves disease.

Many counts were recorded for this clonotype. The CDR3 nucleotides read TGTGCCAGCTCCCTCAACAGGGGTGACTATGGCTACACCTTC. Protein sequence: CASSLNRGDYGYTF. V usage is TRBV18 and J usage is TRBJ1-2, with 7 bases matching TRBD1. In germline, CDR1 is KGHSH, CDR2 LQKENI. CDR3 size: 14 residues. V was clipped by 6 bases and J by 3 bases; unmatched bases: 7.

In this sample, this clonotype turned up many times. The rearrangement links TRBV20-1 to TRBJ1-5; D ambiguous. With 0 bases removed from V and 3 bases from J, the gap between germline ends came to 12 bases. Looked up from germline, CDR1 is DFQATT and CDR2 is SNEGSKA (reference sequence). The length of the CDR3 is 15 residues. The CDR3 loop reads CSARDLRAFNQPQHF. The DNA of the CDR3 is TGCAGTGCTAGAGATCTTAGGGCCTTCAATCAGCCCCAGCATTTT.

This clonotype was recorded once. The chain employs TRBV12-5 and TRBJ1-2; a possible D gene is TRBD1 (6 bases). The V and J ends lost 7 bases and 2 bases respectively, with 14 bases between them. This CDR3 is 14 amino acids long. CDR1 and CDR2 (germline): LGHNT, FRNRAP. The CDR3 loop reads CASAYSTGNYGYTF. The CDR3 nucleotides read TGTGCTAGTGCCTATTCTACAGGGAACTATGGCTACACCTTC.

This chain joins TRBV6-5 and TRBJ2-7; 9 bases map to TRBD2. CDR3 size: 15 residues. Germline V lookup: CDR1 MNHEY, CDR2 SVGAGI. J gave up 2 bases and V 2 bases, and 4 bases lay outside the gene matches. CDR3: CASSYESGGTYEQYF. In DNA form, the CDR3 reads TGTGCCAGCAGTTACGAGAGCGGGGGGACCTACGAGCAGTACTTC.

This clonotype was seen a few times. The CDR3 reads CASAWGLINTEAFF. The CDR3 coding sequence is TGTGCCAGCGCCTGGGGACTGATAAACACTGAAGCTTTCTTT. The rearrangement joins TRBV7-9 to TRBJ1-1, with TRBD1 as a possible D gene (5 bases). From germline, CDR1 is SEHNR and CDR2 FQNEAQ (reference sequence). The ends were cut back, 8 bases at V and 2 bases at J, with 15 bases in the middle. This CDR3 has 14 residues.

This clonotype was counted between two and nine times. The chain couples TRBV19 to TRBJ2-2; D ambiguous. This CDR3 comprises 11 residues. Per germline, CDR1 LNHDA and CDR2 SQIVND (reference sequence). Between the trimmed V and J ends, which lost 3 bases and 6 bases, there was a span of 2 bases. The CDR3 DNA reads TGTGCCAGTAGTATGGCCGGGGAGCTGTTTTTT. It encodes CASSMAGELFF.

The table lists this clonotype with many counts. This chain connects TRBV27 to TRBJ2-1; TRBD1 might be the D (6 bases). Germline loops: CDR1 MNHEY, CDR2 SMNVEV (reference sequence). CDR3 length: 14 residues. Trimming cost V 5 bases and J 10 bases, with 18 bases left between them. In DNA form, the CDR3 reads TGTGCCAGCAGTCCCTGGGACATAGAGTTAGAGCAGTTCTTC. This sequence encodes CASSPWDIELEQFF.

Many counts were recorded for this clonotype. V usage is TRBV5-1 and J usage is TRBJ2-5; TRBD2 is a possible D gene (6 bases). Germline V gene data show CDR1 as SGHRS and CDR2 as YFSETQ. Trimming removed 5 bases at V and 5 bases at J, with 19 bases between. The CDR3 consists of 15 residues. CDR3 nucleotide sequence: TGCGCCAGCAGTCCCACCGGGAGAAGGGAGGAGACCCAGTACTTC. Its translation is CASSPTGRREETQYF.

In its sample, this clonotype was seen many times. The V call is TRBV2, the J call TRBJ1-5; D is unclear. The CDR3 runs to 13 residues. The germline V gene encodes CDR1 SNHLY and CDR2 FYNNEI. Trimming took 5 bases from V and 1 from J, leaving 6 bases between them. Here the CDR3 reads CASSSESNQPQHF. CDR3 sequence (DNA): TGTGCCAGCAGTTCGGAGAGCAATCAGCCCCAGCATTTT.

The gene calls are TRBV6-5 and TRBJ2-3; 9 bases agree with TRBD2. This CDR3 comprises 16 residues. Germline trimming cut 4 bases from V and 5 bases from J; bases unmatched to any gene: 10. Germline CDR1 reads MNHEY; CDR2 reads SVGAGI. CDR3 sequence reads: CASSFPLAGRIDTQYF. CDR3 in DNA: TGTGCCAGCAGTTTCCCCCTAGCGGGGAGAATAGATACGCAGTATTTT.

This clonotype was detected only a few times. This chain connects TRBV25-1 to TRBJ1-4; D is unresolved. The CDR3 loop spans 15 amino acids. The germline V gene encodes CDR1 MGHDK and CDR2 SYGVNS. The V end was cut by 7 bases, the J end by 0 bases, with 12 bases between. The CDR3 sequence is CASKETLSTNEKLFF. The CDR3 nucleotides are TGTGCCAGCAAGGAGACCCTTTCAACTAATGAAAAACTGTTTTTT.

This clonotype was seen at least ten times. This chain links TRBV9 with TRBJ1-2; no reliable D call. CDR1 is SGDLS, CDR2 YYNGEE, per germline. Trimming left V 4 bases short and J 0 bases short, with 16 bases between. CDR3 length: 16 residues. The CDR3 coding sequence is TGTGCCAGCAGCCGAGAGGGAGGGAGAGCTAACTATGGCTACACCTTC. Translating gives CASSREGGRANYGYTF.

This clonotype was counted ten times or more. This chain links TRBV6-1 with TRBJ1-3, with D unclear. Germline values: CDR1 MNHNS, CDR2 SASEGT. The CDR3 is 15 amino acids. Trimming removed 6 bases at V and 0 bases at J, with 12 bases between. The DNA of the CDR3 is TGTGCCAGCAGGGACTATTGGGACTCTGGAAACACCATATATTTT. Protein product: CASRDYWDSGNTIYF.